One and the same sample provided the 27 T cell receptor beta chains below, sequenced in a study of spatial heterogeneity in lung cancer. TCRdb ran MiXCR on the 5' RACE reads and lists one entry per CDR3 protein. The sample has more than 250 distinct CDR3 sequences, 20% to 25% seen once. These receptors' targets are unknown. The sample's time point: sample taken at primary tumor resection. Study-level findings and limits: One measure, the expanded intratumoral alpha and beta TCR count, tracked tumor mutation counts.

The sequences come from lung tumor tissue, collected at surgery. These receptors all come from a male donor with early-stage non-small cell lung cancer.

To note about this clonotype: Since the library was made to target alpha chains, this beta chain is a stray read and its abundance is not meaningful. The chain combines TRBV20-1 with TRBJ2-3; a possible D gene is TRBD2 (7 bases). This CDR3 contains 14 residues. Germline V lookup: CDR1 DFQATT, CDR2 SNEGSKA (reference sequence). Trimming cost V 5 bases and J 5 bases, with 17 bases left between them. CDR3 region: CSAPRGGREDTQYF. The CDR3 DNA reads as TGCAGTGCTCCTAGGGGGGGCCGTGAAGATACGCAGTATTTT.

Concerning this clonotype itself: This beta chain is a stray sequence in a library constructed for alpha chains; its clone size is not meaningful. The rearrangement uses TRBV6-2 or TRBV6-3 and TRBJ2-7; D is perhaps TRBD1 or TRBD2 (6 bases each). The CDR3 has 13 residues. With 5 bases removed from V and 5 bases from J, the gap between germline ends came to 13 bases. CDR1 is MNHEY and CDR2 is SVGEGT in the germline V gene. The CDR3 here is CASSRDGGNEQYF. In DNA form, the CDR3 reads TGTGCCAGCAGTAGGGACGGGGGCAACGAGCAGTACTTC.

A remark on this clonotype: This beta chain is a stray read from a library made for alpha chains; its abundance is not meaningful. The chain links TRBV12-3 or TRBV12-4 to TRBJ1-2; 7 bases are shared with TRBD1. With V trimmed by 3 bases and J by 2 bases, 12 bases remained unmatched. This CDR3 has 17 residues. CDR3 in DNA: TGTGCCAGCAGTTTGTCAGGGGGTTGGATGCCCAACTATGGCTACACCTTC. Its translation: CASSLSGGWMPNYGYTF.

This clonotype was counted between two and nine times. A library made for alpha chains picked up this beta chain off target, so its size means little. The chain joins TRBV7-2 to TRBJ1-2, with unresolved D. CDR1 SGHTA and CDR2 FQGNSA come from the germline V gene. There are 13 residues in the CDR3. Trimming removed 0 bases from V and 5 bases from J, with 7 bases in between. CDR3 amino acids: CASSLAGRYGYTF. CDR3 bases: TGTGCCAGCAGCTTAGCAGGGAGATATGGCTACACCTTC. The entire variable domain, with the rest obtained from reference TRBV7-2 and TRBJ1-2, is as follows: GAGVSQSPSNKVTEKGKDVELRCDPISGHTALYWYRQSLGQGLEFLIYFQGNSAPDKSGLPSDRFSAERTGGSVSTLTIQRTQQEDSAVYLCASSLAGRYGYTFGSGTRLTVV.

Turning to this clonotype: This beta chain is an off-target read within a library intended for alpha chains, so its frequency means little. The chain employs TRBV20-1 and TRBJ2-7, with 10 bases identical to TRBD2. The germline gives CDR1 DFQATT, CDR2 SNEGSKA (reference sequence). This CDR3 comprises 14 residues. V lost 6 bases and J lost 4; bases outside the gene matches: 9. The CDR3 sequence is CSALRTSGTYEQYF. CDR3 sequence (DNA): TGCAGTGCCCTCCGGACTAGCGGCACATACGAGCAGTACTTC.

Of note for this clonotype: In a library made to pick up alpha chains, this beta chain is a stray read with a size that means little. The J gene is TRBJ2-5, the V gene TRBV29-1; 9 nucleotides match TRBD1. The CDR3 covers 14 residues. Unmatched junction bases numbered 6, after V lost 5 bases and J lost 2 bases. Germline CDR1 and CDR2: SQVTM and ANQGSEA. CDR3 loop: CSVPYGQGQETQYF. The CDR3 DNA reads TGCAGCGTTCCCTACGGACAGGGGCAAGAGACCCAGTACTTC.

In its sample, this clonotype was seen a few times. This beta chain appears as a stray read in a library generated for alpha chains; its size is not informative. The chain is built from TRBV30 and TRBJ2-1, with a tentative D call TRBD2 (5 bases). The CDR3 is 15 amino acids. V was clipped by 3 bases and J by 4 bases, with 16 bases between them. Germline CDR1 is GTSNPN and CDR2 is SVGIG (reference sequence). CDR3 coding DNA: TGTGCCTGGAGAGGCGGTCTAGCACAGTACAATGAGCAGTTCTTC. It translates to CAWRGGLAQYNEQFF.

This clonotype has more than one count but fewer than ten. This beta chain came through as a stray read in a library set up for alpha chains, and its size says little. This chain uses TRBV7-2 with TRBJ2-3; 10 nucleotides match TRBD2. The CDR3 sequence is 17 residues long. Unmatched junction bases numbered 14, after V lost 5 bases and J lost 6 bases. Germline V gives CDR1 SGHTA, CDR2 FQGNSA. The chain's CDR3 is CASSRAPSGRAGDTQYF. As DNA, the CDR3 is TGTGCCAGCAGCCGGGCCCCCAGCGGGAGGGCCGGGGATACGCAGTATTTT.

This clonotype occurred a few times. Because this beta chain is a stray read in a library intended to capture alpha chains, its abundance should not be given much weight. This rearrangement joins TRBV6-1 to TRBJ2-2; the D gene is possibly TRBD1 (7 bases). The CDR3 loop spans 15 amino acids. Trimming left V 6 bases short and J 7 bases short, with 18 bases between. Germline CDR1 and CDR2: MNHNS and SASEGT. The CDR3 DNA sequence: TGTGCCAGCAGAAGCACGGCAGGGGGGATCGGGGAGCTGTTTTTT. It specifies CASRSTAGGIGELFF.

About this clonotype itself: At one boundary the junction diverges from the germline segment, which might be a read error. This beta chain is a stray sequence in a library constructed for alpha chains; its clone size is not meaningful. V is TRBV18 and J is TRBJ2-7; 8 bases fit TRBD1. CDR1 and CDR2 from the germline V gene are KGHSH and LQKENI. The CDR3 consists of 14 residues. Here the CDR3 DNA reads TGTGCCAGCTCACCCTTGCAGGGGGCTGGCGAGCAGTGCTTC. This encodes CASSPLQGAGEQCF.

Turning to this clonotype: The library was designed around alpha chains, so this beta chain is a stray read whose abundance carries little weight. The rearrangement uses TRBV2 and TRBJ1-3; D call uncertain. The CDR3 contains 13 residues. With 6 bases removed from V and 2 bases from J, the gap between germline ends came to 8 bases. The germline V gene encodes CDR1 SNHLY and CDR2 FYNNEI. CDR3 in amino acids: CASSEQAGNTIYF. The CDR3 DNA is TGTGCCAGCAGCGAGCAGGCTGGAAACACCATATATTTT.

Regarding this clonotype: As an off-target read in a library built for alpha chains, this beta chain has a frequency of little significance. The CDR3 region is CASSLLRQTYEQYF. In DNA form, the CDR3 reads TGTGCCAGCAGCTTATTAAGACAGACCTACGAGCAGTACTTC. V is TRBV5-5 and J is TRBJ2-7; D possibly corresponds to TRBD1 (5 bases). The CDR3 loop spans 14 amino acids. Trimming removed 2 bases at V and 2 bases at J, with 11 bases between. Germline V lookup: CDR1 SGHKS, CDR2 YYEKEE (reference sequence).

In regard to this clonotype: For a library built for alpha chains, this beta chain is a stray read; little rests on its size. The V gene is TRBV28, the J gene TRBJ1-1, with D perhaps matching TRBD1 (5 bases). Germline V gene data show CDR1 as MDHEN and CDR2 as SYDVKM. V lost 7 bases and J lost 0, with 12 bases in between. CDR3 length equals 14 residues. The CDR3 DNA reads as TGTGCCAGCACCCCAGGGAGATTGAACACTGAAGCTTTCTTT. It codes for CASTPGRLNTEAFF.

About this clonotype itself: Little can be read into the size of this beta chain, an off-target read in a library designed for alpha chains. The chain uses TRBV7-9 and TRBJ2-7, with D possibly being TRBD1 (5 bases). V was cut by 5 bases and J by 5 bases, with 10 bases left in between. Germline values: CDR1 SEHNR, CDR2 FQNEAQ (reference sequence). This CDR3 spans 12 amino acids. As DNA, the CDR3 is TGTGCCAGCAGCCCGGACAATAACGAGCAGTACTTC. It yields the protein CASSPDNNEQYF.

On this clonotype: This beta chain slipped into a library made for alpha chains as a stray read, so its size is not meaningful. The chain recombines TRBV7-2 with TRBJ1-2; 10 bases line up with TRBD1. CDR1 is SGHTA and CDR2 is FQGNSA in the germline V gene. The CDR3 sequence is 16 residues long. After removal of 3 bases from V and 6 bases from J, the junction contained 10 bases not matched to a gene. The CDR3 sequence is CASSFRDRGLLDGYTF. CDR3 DNA sequence: TGTGCCAGCAGCTTCCGGGACAGGGGCTTATTGGATGGCTACACCTTC.

By proportion, this clonotype is large. Because the library targeted alpha chains, this beta chain is an off-target read whose size means little. The V and J genes are TRBV6-5 and TRBJ1-2; 10 bases agree with TRBD1. The V gene's germline CDR1 is MNHEY and CDR2 SVGAGI. Trimming took 5 bases from V and 7 from J; bases not matched to a gene: 7. The CDR3 contains 14 residues. CDR3 sequence reads: CASSPRQGASGYTF. As DNA, the CDR3 is TGTGCCAGCAGTCCTCGACAGGGGGCGTCTGGCTACACCTTC.

Comments on this clonotype: This beta chain is a stray read from a library made for alpha chains; its abundance is not meaningful. V gene TRBV18 combines with J gene TRBJ2-7; 8 positions match TRBD1. From germline, CDR1 is KGHSH and CDR2 LQKENI. The length of the CDR3 is 14 residues. Trimming cost V 3 bases and J 6 bases; bases outside gene matches: 7. CDR3 region: CASSPLQGAGEQYF. The CDR3 DNA follows: TGTGCCAGCTCACCCTTGCAGGGGGCTGGCGAGCAGTACTTC. Looking up the rest from reference TRBV18 and TRBJ2-7 gives the full variable domain: NAGVMQNPRHLVRRRGQEARLRCSPMKGHSHVYWYRQLPEEGLKFMVYLQKENIIDESGMPKERFSAEFPKEGPSILRIQQVVRGDSAAYFCASSPLQGAGEQYFGPGTRLTVT.

In its sample, this clonotype ranks as large. In a library made to pick up alpha chains, this beta chain is a stray read with a size that means little. V and J are TRBV11-2 and TRBJ2-7; D is unresolved. This CDR3 has 12 residues. Trimming pared 5 bases from V and 7 bases from J, leaving 12 bases between. Germline assignment: CDR1 SGHAT and CDR2 FQNNGV. CDR3 sequence: CASSPRLREQYF. CDR3 nucleotides: TGTGCCAGCAGCCCTAGACTGCGGGAGCAGTACTTC.

Points on this clonotype: In a library made to pick up alpha chains, this beta chain is a stray read with a size that means little. The V and J genes are TRBV6-2 or TRBV6-3 and TRBJ2-1, with a weak D call TRBD1 (8 bases). The CDR3 has 14 residues. Trimming pared 3 bases from V and 10 bases from J, leaving 16 bases between. Germline values: CDR1 MNHEY, CDR2 SVGEGT. CDR3 bases: TGTGCCAGCAGTTATATGAACAGGGGGGGGGAGCAGTTCTTC. Its translation is CASSYMNRGGEQFF.

Concerning this clonotype itself: This beta chain turned up in a library designed for alpha chains; as an off-target read, its abundance says little. This sequence joins TRBV5-1 and TRBJ2-1; no clear D. The CDR3 is made up of 12 amino acids. The ends were cut back, 1 base at V and 7 bases at J, with 6 bases in the middle. Germline V gene lookup returns CDR1 SGHRS and CDR2 YFSETQ. CDR3 DNA sequence: TGCGCCAGCAGCTTGACGACGAATGAGCAGTTCTTC. Its translation is CASSLTTNEQFF.

Regarding this clonotype: This beta chain is an off-target read within a library intended for alpha chains, so its frequency means little. The CDR3 protein is CASSQGLAGETQYF. The CDR3 bases are TGCGCCAGCAGCCAAGGGCTAGCGGGGGAGACCCAGTACTTC. The gene calls are TRBV4-3 and TRBJ2-5; 9 bases align to TRBD2. The length of the CDR3 is 14 residues. Trimming at V came to 1 base and at J to 5 bases, leaving 2 bases not matched to a gene. CDR1 is LGHNA and CDR2 is YSLEER in the germline V gene.

Comments on this clonotype: This beta chain is a stray sequence in a library constructed for alpha chains; its clone size is not meaningful. J is TRBJ1-1 and V is TRBV6-5; D possibly corresponds to TRBD1 (6 bases). The CDR3 spans 15 residues. V lost 3 bases and J 6 bases, leaving 17 bases between the germline ends. CDR1 and CDR2 from the germline V gene are MNHEY and SVGAGI. The chain's CDR3 is CASSYQVNTGSEAFF. The CDR3 nucleotides read TGTGCCAGCAGTTATCAGGTTAACACAGGGTCTGAAGCTTTCTTT.

This clonotype occurred a few times. This beta chain slipped into a library made for alpha chains as a stray read, so its size is not meaningful. In nucleotides, the CDR3 is TGCAGTGCTGTCCGGGAGTACCCAAATTACGAGCAGTACTTC. Residues: CSAVREYPNYEQYF. The rearrangement joins TRBV20-1 to TRBJ2-7; possible D gene TRBD2, 6 bases. The CDR3 runs 14 residues. Deletions cut 5 bases from V and 4 bases from J, with 18 bases between. Germline CDR1 DFQATT, CDR2 SNEGSKA (reference sequence).

In regard to this clonotype: For a library built for alpha chains, this beta chain is a stray read; little rests on its size. The chain has TRBV18 and TRBJ2-1; 9 bases map to TRBD2. There are 16 residues in the CDR3. Trimming at V came to 3 bases and at J to 1 base, leaving 4 bases not matched to a gene. Germline assignment: CDR1 KGHSH and CDR2 LQKENI. CDR3 bases: TGTGCCAGCTCACCTCTGGCGGGAGGGTCCTACAATGAGCAGTTCTTC. Translating it yields CASSPLAGGSYNEQFF.

This clonotype was detected a few times. Since it is a stray read in a library aimed at alpha chains, this beta chain has a size that is not meaningful. The gene calls are TRBV9 and TRBJ2-2; D is undetermined. Trimming took off 2 bases at V and 0 bases at J, with 8 bases between the two ends. The CDR3 is 15 amino acids. CDR1 and CDR2 from the germline V gene are SGDLS and YYNGEE. CDR3 sequence reads: CASSVRHANTGELFF. CDR3 DNA sequence: TGTGCCAGCAGCGTCCGACACGCGAACACCGGGGAGCTGTTTTTT.

There are a few counts of this clonotype. The library was built for alpha chains, so this beta chain is an off-target read and its size means little. The J gene is TRBJ2-3, the V gene TRBV7-6; 7 positions agree with TRBD2. Germline-derived CDR1 and CDR2 are SGHVS and FNYEAQ. J was trimmed by 1 base and V by 3 bases; bases with no gene match: 4. The CDR3 totals 15 residues. CDR3 in amino acids: CASSFLAGGTDTQYF. The CDR3 region has the DNA TGTGCCAGCAGCTTCTTGGCGGGGGGCACAGATACGCAGTATTTT.

This clonotype was seen only a few times. The library was designed around alpha chains, so this beta chain is a stray read whose abundance carries little weight. This rearrangement joins TRBV29-1 to TRBJ1-1; 11 nucleotides align to TRBD1. CDR1 and CDR2 (germline): SQVTM, ANQGSEA. Trimming at V came to 2 bases and at J to 5 bases, leaving 16 bases not matched to a gene. The length of the CDR3 is 18 residues. This chain's CDR3 is CSVERGYNPGTGGTEAFF. The DNA of the CDR3 is TGCAGCGTTGAAAGAGGGTATAACCCCGGGACAGGGGGTACTGAAGCTTTCTTT.